A selection of T cell receptor beta chains follows, all from one sample in a study of control samples from healthy donors and cancer patients. TCRdb keeps only in-frame clones here, not all; method: immunoSEQ multiplex PCR. The top ten clones hold over 2% of a sample with 100,000 to 150,000 clones, roughly 90% of them seen once. The sequenced material came from blood. These receptors originate from a woman aged 45-65 years in good health. Both conserved end residues are part of each CDR3. A D gene is named only where the DNA matches it firmly. Expanded clones are given a class, and other clones once, few, many or no size at all.

length: 13; size: .; D: TRBD1; V: TRBV30; J: TRBJ1-6; CDR3: CAWIQGGNSPLHF; DNA: TGTGCCTGGATACAGGGGGGGAATTCACCCCTCCACTTT
length: 15; size: .; D: .; V: TRBV30; J: TRBJ1-1; CDR3: CAWSVTGYVNTEAFF; DNA: TGTGCCTGGAGTGTTACAGGGTATGTCAACACTGAAGCTTTCTTT
length: 14; size: .; D: .; V: TRBV5-1; J: TRBJ1-4; CDR3: CASSLSQGFEKLFF; DNA: TGCGCCAGCAGCTTGTCGCAGGGTTTTGAAAAACTGTTTTTT
length: 14; size: .; D: .; V: TRBV3-1/TRBV3-2; J: TRBJ1-1; CDR3: CASSQGDFRAEAFF; DNA: TGTGCCAGCAGCCAAGGGGACTTTAGGGCAGAAGCTTTCTTT
length: 14; size: .; D: .; V: TRBV6-1; J: TRBJ1-5; CDR3: CASSEVNSNQPQHF; DNA: TGTGCCAGCAGTGAAGTTAATAGCAATCAGCCCCAGCATTTT
length: 11; size: .; D: TRBD2; V: TRBV19; J: TRBJ2-1; CDR3: CASSAGGPRFF; DNA: TGTGCCAGTAGCGCGGGGGGGCCTAGGTTCTTC
length: 14; size: .; D: .; V: TRBV5-6; J: TRBJ1-5; CDR3: CASSLGAELWHQHF; DNA: TGTGCCAGCAGCTTGGGTGCAGAATTATGGCACCAGCATTTT
length: 12; size: .; D: .; V: TRBV6-2/TRBV6-3; J: TRBJ1-2; CDR3: CASSSAIYGYTF; DNA: TGTGCCAGCAGTTCGGCCATCTATGGCTACACCTTC
length: 12; size: .; D: TRBD1; V: TRBV5-5; J: TRBJ2-7; CDR3: CASRPGTGVMYF; DNA: TGTGCCAGCAGACCCGGGACAGGGGTAATGTACTTC
length: 15; size: .; D: TRBD2; V: TRBV2; J: TRBJ2-5; CDR3: CASSSGLASTETQYF; DNA: TGTGCCAGCAGCTCGGGACTAGCAAGTACGGAGACCCAGTACTTC
length: 14; size: .; D: .; V: TRBV2; J: TRBJ2-1; CDR3: CASSEESSYNEQFF; DNA: TGTGCCAGCAGTGAGGAAAGCAGCTACAATGAGCAGTTCTTC
length: 15; size: .; D: TRBD1; V: TRBV27; J: TRBJ1-2; CDR3: CASSTLTGDHYGYTF; DNA: TGTGCCAGCAGTACCCTCACAGGGGATCACTATGGCTACACCTTC
length: 15; size: .; D: .; V: TRBV20-1; J: TRBJ1-2; CDR3: CSASGTPLRPYGYTF; DNA: TGCAGTGCTAGTGGGACACCCCTTCGACCCTATGGCTACACCTTC
length: 13; size: .; D: .; V: TRBV14; J: TRBJ1-1; CDR3: CASSQQLNTEAFF; DNA: TGTGCCAGCAGCCAACAATTGAACACTGAAGCTTTCTTT
length: 11; size: .; D: .; V: TRBV19; J: TRBJ1-2; CDR3: CASSKGVGYTF; DNA: TGTGCCAGTAGTAAAGGGGTAGGCTACACCTTC
length: 14; size: .; D: .; V: TRBV29-1; J: TRBJ2-3; CDR3: CSVGGSTRTDTQYF; DNA: TGCAGCGTTGGGGGTTCCACTCGCACAGATACGCAGTATTTT
length: 14; size: .; D: .; V: TRBV6-1; J: TRBJ2-7; CDR3: CASSEGGTTYEQYF; DNA: TGTGCCAGCAGTGAAGGTGGGACAACCTACGAGCAGTACTTC
length: 15; size: .; D: TRBD1; V: TRBV6-5; J: TRBJ1-1; CDR3: CASSYSRGGATEAFF; DNA: TGTGCCAGCAGTTACTCCCGAGGGGGCGCAACTGAAGCTTTCTTT
length: 16; size: few; D: .; V: TRBV5-1; J: TRBJ2-3; CDR3: CASSSQGHSSTDTQYF; DNA: TGCGCCAGCAGCTCCCAGGGTCACTCTAGCACAGATACGCAGTATTTT
length: 15; size: .; D: .; V: TRBV9; J: TRBJ2-5; CDR3: CASSVGASHQETQYF; DNA: TGTGCCAGCAGCGTAGGGGCTAGCCACCAAGAGACCCAGTACTTC
length: 17; size: .; D: TRBD1; V: TRBV2; J: TRBJ1-1; CDR3: CASSSGTGGFVNTEAFF; DNA: TGTGCCAGCAGCTCCGGGACAGGGGGCTTCGTAAACACTGAAGCTTTCTTT
length: 15; size: once; D: .; V: TRBV25-1; J: TRBJ2-1; CDR3: CASSVGRGVFNEQFF; DNA: TGTGCCAGCAGTGTTGGTAGAGGGGTTTTCAATGAGCAGTTCTTC
length: 13; size: .; D: .; V: TRBV6-5; J: TRBJ1-2; CDR3: CASKPTGGYGYTF; DNA: TGTGCCAGCAAACCGACGGGAGGCTATGGCTACACCTTC
length: 10; size: once; D: .; V: TRBV28; J: TRBJ1-4; CDR3: CATRDEKLFF; DNA: TGTGCCACCCGAGATGAAAAACTGTTTTTT
length: 14; size: .; D: TRBD1; V: TRBV7-9; J: TRBJ2-5; CDR3: CASSFGQGVETQYF; DNA: TGTGCCAGCAGCTTCGGACAGGGTGTGGAGACCCAGTACTTC
length: 12; size: .; D: .; V: TRBV19; J: TRBJ1-2; CDR3: CASRGGQSGYTF; DNA: TGTGCCAGTAGGGGGGGGCAGTCTGGCTACACCTTC
length: 16; size: .; D: TRBD2; V: TRBV3-1/TRBV3-2; J: TRBJ2-1; CDR3: CASSQEPGLVRDEQFF; DNA: TGTGCCAGCAGCCAAGAACCGGGACTAGTTCGGGATGAGCAGTTCTTC
length: 11; size: .; D: .; V: TRBV20-1; J: TRBJ2-1; CDR3: CSARDRNEQFF; DNA: TGCAGTGCTAGAGATCGGAATGAGCAGTTCTTC
length: 15; size: .; D: TRBD1; V: TRBV10-2; J: TRBJ1-2; CDR3: CASRREGQGNYGYTF; DNA: TGCGCCAGCAGGCGCGAAGGACAGGGGAACTATGGCTACACCTTC
length: 11; size: .; D: .; V: TRBV2; J: TRBJ2-3; CDR3: CASRGRDTQYF; DNA: TGTGCCAGCAGGGGGCGAGATACGCAGTATTTT
length: 14; size: .; D: .; V: TRBV7-8; J: TRBJ2-5; CDR3: CASSSLAVQETQYF; DNA: TGTGCCAGCAGCTCCTTAGCGGTCCAAGAGACCCAGTACTTC
length: 14; size: once; D: .; V: TRBV19; J: TRBJ1-1; CDR3: CASSTDRGNTEAFF; DNA: TGTGCCAGTAGTACCGACCGTGGGAACACTGAAGCTTTCTTT
length: 15; size: few; D: .; V: TRBV18; J: TRBJ1-5; CDR3: CASSPSQVGNQPQHF; DNA: TGTGCCAGCTCACCCTCTCAGGTTGGCAATCAGCCCCAGCATTTT
length: 13; size: few; D: .; V: TRBV28; J: TRBJ1-2; CDR3: CATEPSVFGGYTF; DNA: TGTGCCACCGAACCATCGGTATTCGGGGGCTACACCTTC
length: 12; size: .; D: .; V: TRBV3-1/TRBV3-2; J: TRBJ2-1; CDR3: CASSQIRSEQFF; DNA: TGTGCCAGCAGCCAAATTCGGAGTGAGCAGTTCTTC
length: 16; size: .; D: .; V: TRBV6-1; J: TRBJ2-3; CDR3: CASSDGRVKGTDTQYF; DNA: TGTGCCAGCAGTGACGGGCGGGTGAAAGGGACAGATACGCAGTATTTT
length: 13; size: .; D: .; V: TRBV18; J: TRBJ2-3; CDR3: CASSPGQTDTQYF; DNA: TGTGCCAGCTCACCTGGACAGACAGATACGCAGTATTTT
length: 12; size: .; D: .; V: TRBV10-2; J: TRBJ1-5; CDR3: CASSDVNQPQHF; DNA: TGCGCCAGCAGTGATGTCAATCAGCCCCAGCATTTT
length: 13; size: .; D: .; V: TRBV6-4; J: TRBJ1-1; CDR3: CASMWGSNTEAFF; DNA: TGTGCCAGCATGTGGGGATCGAACACTGAAGCTTTCTTT
length: 18; size: .; D: .; V: TRBV30; J: TRBJ2-6; CDR3: CAWSVSWGQGSGANVLTF; DNA: TGTGCCTGGAGTGTTAGTTGGGGGCAAGGGTCTGGGGCCAACGTCCTGACTTTC
length: 14; size: .; D: TRBD2; V: TRBV6-5; J: TRBJ2-7; CDR3: CASSRTSGPYEQYF; DNA: TGTGCCAGCAGCCGGACTAGCGGGCCCTACGAGCAGTACTTC
length: 13; size: .; D: .; V: TRBV10-1; J: TRBJ2-2; CDR3: CASGVSLTGELFF; DNA: TGCGCCAGCGGGGTTTCCCTCACCGGGGAGCTGTTTTTT
length: 15; size: .; D: .; V: TRBV25-1; J: TRBJ2-4; CDR3: CASPDRPGGKNIQYF; DNA: TGTGCCAGCCCGGACCGCCCCGGGGGCAAAAACATTCAGTACTTC
length: 11; size: .; D: .; V: TRBV29-1; J: TRBJ1-2; CDR3: CSLSIGPSYYF; DNA: TGCAGCCTGAGTATTGGTCCCTCCTACTACTTC
length: 16; size: .; D: TRBD1; V: TRBV5-1; J: TRBJ1-2; CDR3: CASSLAGQGHTYGYTF; DNA: TGCGCCAGCAGCTTGGCCGGACAGGGGCATACCTATGGCTACACCTTC
length: 16; size: .; D: .; V: TRBV2; J: TRBJ1-5; CDR3: CASSEVFSPSNQPQHF; DNA: TGTGCCAGCAGTGAGGTTTTTTCCCCAAGCAATCAGCCCCAGCATTTT
length: 14; size: .; D: TRBD1; V: TRBV6-4; J: TRBJ1-1; CDR3: CARQRTGDSSEAFF; DNA: TGTGCCAGGCAAAGGACAGGGGATAGTAGTGAAGCTTTCTTT
length: 18; size: .; D: .; V: TRBV10-3; J: TRBJ2-3; CDR3: CAISDPRGVSAVTDTQYF; DNA: TGTGCCATCAGTGATCCCCGTGGGGTTAGCGCAGTTACAGATACGCAGTATTTT
length: 13; size: .; D: .; V: TRBV19; J: TRBJ1-4; CDR3: CASSDRFNEKLFF; DNA: TGTGCCAGTAGCGACAGATTTAATGAAAAACTGTTTTTT
length: 19; size: .; D: .; V: TRBV11-2; J: TRBJ2-1; CDR3: CASSLGPTGLNKLQWKLFF; DNA: TGTGCCAGCAGCTTAGGACCCACAGGGCTTAACAAACTACAATGGAAACTGTTCTTC
length: 13; size: .; D: .; V: TRBV6-6; J: TRBJ2-5; CDR3: CASSYRFQETQYF; DNA: TGTGCCAGCAGTTACAGGTTCCAAGAGACCCAGTACTTC
length: 17; size: .; D: .; V: TRBV6-2/TRBV6-3; J: TRBJ1-5; CDR3: CASSYSRDLDSNQPQHF; DNA: TGTGCCAGCAGTTACTCGAGGGATTTAGATAGCAATCAGCCCCAGCATTTT
length: 15; size: .; D: TRBD1; V: TRBV5-5; J: TRBJ1-6; CDR3: CASSFWTGGNSPLHF; DNA: TGTGCCAGCAGCTTCTGGACAGGGGGTAATTCACCCCTCCACTTT
length: 14; size: .; D: .; V: TRBV9; J: TRBJ2-3; CDR3: CASSTPQVADTQYF; DNA: TGTGCCAGCAGCACACCCCAGGTCGCAGATACGCAGTATTTT
length: 15; size: .; D: TRBD1; V: TRBV30; J: TRBJ1-3; CDR3: CAWRGDRASGNTIYF; DNA: TGTGCCTGGAGGGGAGACAGGGCCTCTGGAAACACCATATATTTT